One sample yielded the 13 T cell receptor beta chains listed below, sequenced in a study of blood T cell repertoires in COVID-19. The method was immunoSEQ multiplex PCR; TCRdb's version includes in-frame clones alone and lacks a portion of them. The repertoire consists of around 200,000 clones, with roughly 89% occurring once and the leading ten covering approximately 7%. Sequencing was carried out using peripheral blood. These receptors came from a man aged 40-49 years with acute or convalescent COVID-19.

The chain carries TRBV7-2 and TRBJ2-7; possible D gene TRBD1, 6 bases. This CDR3 is 18 amino acids long. The germline V and J ends were trimmed by 3 bases and 1 base, with 22 bases remaining between them. Germline-derived CDR1 and CDR2 are SGHTA and FQGNSA. The CDR3 nucleotides read TGTGCCAGCAGCTTGAGTAGGAGTCGTGGACAGAAGTCCTACGAGCAGTACTTC. Translating gives CASSLSRSRGQKSYEQYF.

The chain links TRBV9 to TRBJ2-1; TRBD2 matches at 10 bases. J lost 0 bases, V lost 0 bases, and 6 bases had no gene match. The CDR3 spans 18 residues. Germline V gives CDR1 SGDLS, CDR2 YYNGEE. The chain's CDR3 is CASSVATSGARSYNEQFF. The CDR3 DNA is TGTGCCAGCAGCGTAGCTACTAGCGGGGCCCGCTCCTACAATGAGCAGTTCTTC.

The V call is TRBV10-2, the J call TRBJ2-2; D possibly corresponds to TRBD2 (5 bases). V shed 7 bases and J shed 2 bases, with 14 bases lying between them. The CDR3 has 15 residues. CDR1 is WSHSY and CDR2 is SAAADI in the germline V gene. The CDR3 DNA sequence: TGCGCCAGCAACCCGGACTTACATAACACCGGGGAGCTGTTTTTT. Amino acid sequence: CASNPDLHNTGELFF.

The chain combines TRBV5-4 with TRBJ2-1; 9 nucleotides match TRBD2. The CDR3 is 14 amino acids. Germline V lookup: CDR1 SGHNT, CDR2 YYREEE (reference sequence). Germline trimming cut 4 bases from V and 6 bases from J; bases unmatched to any gene: 5. The CDR3 DNA is TGTGCCAGCAGCATGCGGGGGGGAGTCAATGAGCAGTTCTTC. Residues: CASSMRGGVNEQFF.

The gene calls are TRBV10-1 and TRBJ2-5; 7 bases align to TRBD2. The ends lost 11 bases at V and 2 bases at J; junction bases unmatched: 8. This CDR3 is 13 amino acids long. The germline gives CDR1 WNHNN, CDR2 SYGVQD (reference sequence). The CDR3: CAHKLAQQETQYF. The CDR3, as DNA: TGCGCCCACAAACTAGCGCAACAAGAGACCCAGTACTTC.

V is TRBV28 and J is TRBJ2-3, with 11 nucleotides matching TRBD1. The CDR3 spans 15 residues. V dropped 7 bases and J dropped 5; count of bases not matched to a gene: 8. Germline CDR1 is MDHEN and CDR2 is SYDVKM. The DNA for the CDR3 is TGTGCCAGCACCTTGGACAGGGGGCCGATAGATACGCAGTATTTT. Amino acids: CASTLDRGPIDTQYF.

This clone was picked up a small number of times. The chain is built from TRBV4-2 and TRBJ1-2; D call uncertain. The V end was cut by 2 bases, the J end by 1 base, with 8 bases between. CDR1 is LGHNA, CDR2 YNFKEQ, per germline. CDR3 length equals 14 residues. Here the CDR3 reads CASSQPTVNYGYTF. DNA of the CDR3: TGTGCCAGCAGCCAACCCACAGTTAACTATGGCTACACCTTC.

The genes are TRBV24-1 and TRBJ1-2; 8 bases map to TRBD1. Germline V CDR1 and CDR2: KGHDR, SFDVKD. The CDR3 extends over 12 amino acids. Losses at the gene ends were 4 bases for V and 12 bases for J; bases not matched to a gene: 6. DNA of the CDR3: TGTGCCACCAGTGACGGGACAGGACGACACACCTTC. It codes for CATSDGTGRHTF.

Only one count was recorded for this clone. This chain uses TRBV5-4 with TRBJ1-2; the match to TRBD1 covers 8 bases. V lost 4 bases and J lost 5; bases outside the gene matches: 10. CDR1 SGHNT and CDR2 YYREEE come from the germline V gene (reference sequence). There are 15 residues in the CDR3. The CDR3 sequence: CASSEDGTGDYGYTF. In DNA form, the CDR3 reads TGTGCCAGCAGCGAAGACGGGACAGGTGATTATGGCTACACCTTC.

V usage is TRBV7-6 and J usage is TRBJ2-1; 10 bases fit TRBD2. The V segment lost 1 base and the J segment 4 bases; nucleotides outside the gene matches: 10. CDR3 length equals 18 residues. Germline CDR1 SGHVS, CDR2 FNYEAQ. The CDR3 region is CASSLVGSGGASYNEQFF. Written as DNA, the CDR3 is TGTGCCAGCAGCTTAGTCGGGAGCGGGGGGGCCTCTTACAATGAGCAGTTCTTC.

This clone appeared a few times. The J gene is TRBJ2-2, the V gene TRBV12-3 or TRBV12-4; a weak D match, TRBD2 (5 bases). There are 13 residues in the CDR3. Deletions cut 5 bases from V and 8 bases from J, with 12 bases between. The CDR3 DNA follows: TGTGCCAGCAGTCCGGGATCCGGGGGGGAGCTGTTTTTT. It translates to CASSPGSGGELFF.

The chain carries TRBV2 and TRBJ1-5, with unresolved D. The CDR3 length is 13 residues. Germline V CDR1 and CDR2: SNHLY, FYNNEI. Trimming shortened V by 6 bases and J by 3 bases, and 9 bases separated the two germline ends. The CDR3 DNA sequence: TGTGCCAGCAGGGGAGGCATCAATCAGCCCCAGCATTTT. This sequence encodes CASRGGINQPQHF.

The rearrangement links TRBV5-4 to TRBJ2-7, with TRBD1 matching 7 bases. This CDR3 comprises 13 residues. Trimming cost V 3 bases and J 2 bases; bases outside gene matches: 2. Per the germline V gene, CDR1 is SGHNT and CDR2 is YYREEE (reference sequence). CDR3 sequence: CASSSDRAYEQYF. CDR3 DNA sequence: TGTGCCAGCAGCTCAGACAGGGCCTACGAGCAGTACTTC.